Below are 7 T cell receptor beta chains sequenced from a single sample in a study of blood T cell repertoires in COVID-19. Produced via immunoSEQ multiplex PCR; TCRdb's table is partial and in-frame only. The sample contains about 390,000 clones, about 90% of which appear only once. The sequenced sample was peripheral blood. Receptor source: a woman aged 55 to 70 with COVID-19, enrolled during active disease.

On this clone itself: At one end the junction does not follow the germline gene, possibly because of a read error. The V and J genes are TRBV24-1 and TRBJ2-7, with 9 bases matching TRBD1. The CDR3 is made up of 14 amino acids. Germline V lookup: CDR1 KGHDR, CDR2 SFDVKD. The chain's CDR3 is CATSATGGSHEQYF. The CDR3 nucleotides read TGTGCCACCAGTGCTACAGGGGGCTCCCACGAGCAGTACTTC.

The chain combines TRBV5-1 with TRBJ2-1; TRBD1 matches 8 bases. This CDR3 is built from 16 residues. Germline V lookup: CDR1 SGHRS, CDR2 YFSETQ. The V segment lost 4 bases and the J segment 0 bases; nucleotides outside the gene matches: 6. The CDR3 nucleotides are TGCGCCAGCAGCCCCGGACAGGGAAGCTCCTACAATGAGCAGTTCTTC. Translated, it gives CASSPGQGSSYNEQFF.

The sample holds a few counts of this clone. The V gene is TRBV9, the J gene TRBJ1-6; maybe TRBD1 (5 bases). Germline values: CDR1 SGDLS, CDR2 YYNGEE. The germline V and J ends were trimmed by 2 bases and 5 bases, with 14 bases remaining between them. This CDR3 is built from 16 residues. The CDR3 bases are TGTGCCAGCAGCGTGTCAGACAGAAAACATAATTCACCCCTCCACTTT. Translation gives CASSVSDRKHNSPLHF.

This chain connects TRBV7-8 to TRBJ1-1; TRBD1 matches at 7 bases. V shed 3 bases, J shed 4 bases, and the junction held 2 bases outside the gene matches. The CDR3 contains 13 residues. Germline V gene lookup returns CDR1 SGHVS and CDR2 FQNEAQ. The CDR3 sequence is CASSFRGFTEAFF. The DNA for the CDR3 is TGTGCCAGCAGCTTCAGGGGGTTCACTGAAGCTTTCTTT.

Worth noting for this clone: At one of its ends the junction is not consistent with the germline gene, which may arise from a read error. The CDR3, as DNA: TGTGCTAGCAGCTTAGGAGCTCCTAGCGCACAAGAGACCCAGTACTTC. It codes for CASSLGAPSAQETQYF. The genes are TRBV7-7 and TRBJ2-5, with D possibly TRBD2 on 6 matching bases. Germline V gene lookup returns CDR1 SSHAT and CDR2 FNYEAQ (reference sequence). The CDR3 extends over 16 amino acids.

CDR3 region: CASSRGTDHEQYF. CDR3 sequence (DNA): TGTGCCAGCAGCCGGGGGACTGACCACGAGCAGTACTTC. V is TRBV9 and J is TRBJ2-7, with D perhaps matching TRBD2 (6 bases). This CDR3 region has 13 residues. Between the trimmed V and J ends, which lost 4 bases and 5 bases, there was a span of 13 bases. Germline V gene sequence: CDR1 SGDLS, CDR2 YYNGEE.

DNA of the CDR3: TGTGCCACCAGCCCCTGGGGCTTGGCCAAAAACATTCAGTACTTC. Its translation: CATSPWGLAKNIQYF. The chain uses TRBV24-1 and TRBJ2-4; D might be TRBD1 (5 bases). V was trimmed by 7 bases and J by 1 base, leaving 13 bases between them. CDR3 length equals 15 residues. Germline values: CDR1 KGHDR, CDR2 SFDVKD.